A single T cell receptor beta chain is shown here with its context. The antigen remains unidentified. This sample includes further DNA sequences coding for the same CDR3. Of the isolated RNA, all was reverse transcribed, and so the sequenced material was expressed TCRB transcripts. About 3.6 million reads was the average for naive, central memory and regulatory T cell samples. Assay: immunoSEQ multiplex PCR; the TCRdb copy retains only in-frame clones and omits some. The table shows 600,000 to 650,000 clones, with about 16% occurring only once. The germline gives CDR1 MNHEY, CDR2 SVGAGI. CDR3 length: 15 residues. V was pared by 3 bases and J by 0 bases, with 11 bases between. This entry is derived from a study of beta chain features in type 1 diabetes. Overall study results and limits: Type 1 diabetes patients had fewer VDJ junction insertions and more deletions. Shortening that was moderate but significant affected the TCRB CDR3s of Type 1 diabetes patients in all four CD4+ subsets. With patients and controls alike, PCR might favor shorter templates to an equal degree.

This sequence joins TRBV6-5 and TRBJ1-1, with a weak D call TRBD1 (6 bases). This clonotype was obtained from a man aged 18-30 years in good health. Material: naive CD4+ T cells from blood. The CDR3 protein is CASSYGQTMNTEAFF. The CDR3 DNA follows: TGTGCCAGCAGTTATGGACAGACTATGAACACTGAAGCTTTCTTT.